This T cell receptor beta chain was identified in a study of T cell responses to AZD1222 COVID-19 vaccine. In the study overall: Second doses were pooled across both intervals (about 4 or about 12 weeks). Study outcomes and limitations: Variant regions that are unmutated are reportedly the target of nearly half of spike-specific TCRs. Vaccine-associated CD4 TCRs spanned spike, dominant at 160-218 and 743-854. The donor group comprised mostly white British people and more females; the analysis possibly underestimated clonal diversity.

In regard to this clone: Its antigen is as yet unknown.

V was clipped by 4 bases and J by 2 bases; unmatched bases: 3. Germline lookup yields CDR1 SGDLS and CDR2 YYNGEE. CDR3 size: 14 residues. Assay: immunoSEQ multiplex PCR; the TCRdb copy retains only in-frame clones and omits some. The top ten hold around 5% of the sample, which has roughly 140,000 clones, around 93% seen once. The material was peripheral blood, obtained on day 0 of AZD1222 vaccination. This sequence joins TRBV9 and TRBJ1-3; 7 bases align to TRBD1. The receptor was isolated from an adult in good health. In nucleotides, the CDR3 is TGTGCCAGCAGCTCGGGACAGCCTGGAAACACCATATATTTT. It encodes CASSSGQPGNTIYF.